This TCR delta chain was sequenced in a study of gamma-delta chains in newborns, infants, children. Study as a whole: Innate gammadelta T cells reportedly expand polyclonally right after birth, driven by microbial exposure, per the title.

TCRdb processed the reads again with the CATT caller. Among about 8,500 delta-chain clones listed, approximately 3.1% were seen once. Comment on this clone: Just one base apart from a much larger clone, this may be a read error.

The CDR3 covers 20 residues. The germline CDR1 and CDR2 sequences are GEAIGNYY and EKD. The V segment lost 3 bases and the J segment 1 base; nucleotides outside the gene matches: 11. The rearrangement links TRDV2 to TRDJ3, with TRDD3 identical over 10 bases. Material for sequencing was blood. The receptor's source is a child who was a newborn, infant or young child, either healthy, febrile or measles-vaccinated (not recorded which). The chain's CDR3 is CACDPLPGDTRSWDTRQMFF. CDR3 sequence (DNA): TGTGCCTGTGACCCTTTACCGGGGGATACGCGATCCTGGGACACCCGACAGATGTTTTTC.